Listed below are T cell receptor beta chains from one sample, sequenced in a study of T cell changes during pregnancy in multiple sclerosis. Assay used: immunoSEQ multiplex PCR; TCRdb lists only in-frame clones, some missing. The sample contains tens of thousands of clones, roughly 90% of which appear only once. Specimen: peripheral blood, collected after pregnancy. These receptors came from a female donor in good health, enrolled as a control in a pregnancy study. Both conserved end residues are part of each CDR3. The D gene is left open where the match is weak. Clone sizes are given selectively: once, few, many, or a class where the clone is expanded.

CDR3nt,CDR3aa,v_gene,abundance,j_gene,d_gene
TGTGCCAGCAGCTTCGGCAGGGGCAATCAGCCCCAGCATTTT,CASSFGRGNQPQHF,TRBV11-2,.,TRBJ1-5,.
TGTGCCAGCAGTTTACGGGGGGATGAGCAGTTCTTC,CASSLRGDEQFF,TRBV28,.,TRBJ2-1,TRBD2
TGTGCCAGCAGCTATCAGGGGGCCCTTGATGGCTACACCTTC,CASSYQGALDGYTF,TRBV7-9,.,TRBJ1-2,TRBD1
TGCGCCAGCAGCCAAGGAGTCGCTAGCGGGAGGCTTAATGAGCAGTTCTTC,CASSQGVASGRLNEQFF,TRBV4-1,.,TRBJ2-1,TRBD2
TGTGCCAGCAGTTTATCGGGACTGAACGAGCAGTACTTC,CASSLSGLNEQYF,TRBV27,.,TRBJ2-7,.
TGTGCCATCAGGACTAGCGGGTCTTACAATGAGCAGTTCTTC,CAIRTSGSYNEQFF,TRBV10-3,.,TRBJ2-1,TRBD2
TGTGCCTGGACTTACACTGGCAGGGTTTGGTCACCCCTCCACTTT,CAWTYTGRVWSPLHF,TRBV30,.,TRBJ1-6,.
TGTGCCATCCGGGATACGCAGTATTTT,CAIRDTQYF,TRBV2,.,TRBJ2-3,.
TGCGCCAGCAGTGATGGGACAGGGAATGAAAAACTGTTTTTT,CASSDGTGNEKLFF,TRBV10-1,.,TRBJ1-4,TRBD1
TGCGCCAGCCTTGGACAGGGGGCAGGGACCCAGTACTTC,CASLGQGAGTQYF,TRBV10-2,.,TRBJ2-5,TRBD1
TGTGCCAGCAGCTTGGGACAGGGGAATGAAAAACTGTTTTTT,CASSLGQGNEKLFF,TRBV5-4,.,TRBJ1-4,TRBD1
TGCGCCAGCAGCCAACGGGGGGTTCACTCTGGGGCCAACGTCCTGACTTTC,CASSQRGVHSGANVLTF,TRBV4-1,.,TRBJ2-6,TRBD2
TGTGCCAGCAGCACACACCAGGGACAGGTAAAGCAGGAGACCCAGTACTTC,CASSTHQGQVKQETQYF,TRBV7-7,.,TRBJ2-5,TRBD1
TGTGCCAGCAGTCCCGGGGACAGACTGAACACTGAAGCTTTCTTT,CASSPGDRLNTEAFF,TRBV6-6,.,TRBJ1-1,TRBD1
TGTGCCAGCAGCCCCCAGTGGGGAGGCGAGCAGTACTTC,CASSPQWGGEQYF,TRBV5-4,.,TRBJ2-7,.
TGCGCCAGCAGCGCGGGACAGTCGGGGCAAGAGACCCAGTACTTC,CASSAGQSGQETQYF,TRBV5-1,.,TRBJ2-5,.
TGTGCCGCCCACAGCAGGCGCACAGATACGCAGTATTTT,CAAHSRRTDTQYF,TRBV6-6,.,TRBJ2-3,.
TGTGCCAGTAGTAACAGGGCGGCGGAGACCCAGTACTTC,CASSNRAAETQYF,TRBV19,.,TRBJ2-5,.
TGTGCCAGTAGTATTCGGGACTTATACAATGAGCAGTTCTTC,CASSIRDLYNEQFF,TRBV19,.,TRBJ2-1,.
TGCGCCAGCAGCTTCGCAGGGGGCCTGCAAGAGACCCAGTACTTC,CASSFAGGLQETQYF,TRBV5-1,.,TRBJ2-5,TRBD1
TGTGCCAGCAGCGCTTCCGGGACAGGGGTGACTGAAGCTTTCTTT,CASSASGTGVTEAFF,TRBV2,.,TRBJ1-1,TRBD1
TGTGCCAGCAGTCCCACAGGGGGGACCGGGGAGCTGTTTTTT,CASSPTGGTGELFF,TRBV6-5,.,TRBJ2-2,TRBD1
TGTGCCAGCAGTGAAGAGTGGGCGGGGAAGCCCCAGCATTTT,CASSEEWAGKPQHF,TRBV2,.,TRBJ1-5,.
TGCGCCAGCAGCCTAAGTTCAGAAGGGGGCCTGAATCAGCCCCAGCATTTT,CASSLSSEGGLNQPQHF,TRBV4-1,.,TRBJ1-5,TRBD1
TGTGCCAGCAGCTTTGGGGAGGGACAGGGGGATGGCTACACCTTC,CASSFGEGQGDGYTF,TRBV7-2,once,TRBJ1-2,TRBD1
TGCGCCAGCAGCTTCGGGACAGGGAACTTCTACAATGAGCAGTTCTTC,CASSFGTGNFYNEQFF,TRBV5-1,once,TRBJ2-1,TRBD1
TGTGCCAGTAGTCCATCGGGGACTGAAGCTTTCTTT,CASSPSGTEAFF,TRBV19,.,TRBJ1-1,.
TGTGCCAGCAGCTTGGGGAGGGGGGGGGCTAGCGAGTATGGCTACACCTTC,CASSLGRGGASEYGYTF,TRBV7-6,.,TRBJ1-2,.
TGCGCCAGCAGCCAAGAACCGGGACAGCCTAATAAGCAGTACTTC,CASSQEPGQPNKQYF,TRBV4-1,.,TRBJ2-7,TRBD1
TGTGCCAGTGGGGGAGGCTTCAGCACAGATACGCAGTATTTT,CASGGGFSTDTQYF,TRBV6-1,.,TRBJ2-3,.
TGTGCCATCAGTGAGTCTAGAGCGAACACTGAAGCTTTCTTT,CAISESRANTEAFF,TRBV10-3,.,TRBJ1-1,.
TGCAGCGTTGGATCTTCGGGCCAATCGGGGTACACTGAAGCTTTCTTT,CSVGSSGQSGYTEAFF,TRBV29-1,.,TRBJ1-1,.
TGTGCCAGCTCACCCTCCAGGGGGCAAGACAGTCAGCCCCAGCATTTT,CASSPSRGQDSQPQHF,TRBV18,few,TRBJ1-5,TRBD1
TGTGCCAGCAGCTTACCACAGGCCTACGAGCAGTACTTC,CASSLPQAYEQYF,TRBV5-4,.,TRBJ2-7,.
TGCGCCAGCAGGTGGGGCGACAAGAGACCCCAGTACTTC,CASRWGDKRPQYF,TRBV5-1,.,TRBJ2-5,.
TGCAGCGTTATTAGCGGGAGGGGTTACAATGAGCAGTTCTTC,CSVISGRGYNEQFF,TRBV29-1,.,TRBJ2-1,TRBD2
TGCAGCGTTGAATTCCGAGCGGGGGGGCGCACAGATACGCAGTATTTT,CSVEFRAGGRTDTQYF,TRBV29-1,.,TRBJ2-3,TRBD2
TGCGCCAGCAGTTATGACAGACGAACCTACGAGCAGTACTTC,CASSYDRRTYEQYF,TRBV10-2,.,TRBJ2-7,.
TGTGCCAGCAGTTTAGGACTGACTGACTACAATGAGCAGTTCTTC,CASSLGLTDYNEQFF,TRBV28,.,TRBJ2-1,.
TGTGCCAGCAGTGTAGCGGGAGGGCCTTACGAGCAGTACTTC,CASSVAGGPYEQYF,TRBV27,.,TRBJ2-7,TRBD2
TGTGCCAGCCCTAAAGAGGGCACAGATACGCAGTATTTT,CASPKEGTDTQYF,TRBV9,.,TRBJ2-3,.
TGTGCCAGCGTGCCGATAGGGCGGGACTATGGCTACACCTTC,CASVPIGRDYGYTF,TRBV28,.,TRBJ1-2,.
TGTGCCAGCACCTCGCGGGGACAGTTCTATAGCAATCAGCCCCAGCATTTT,CASTSRGQFYSNQPQHF,TRBV28,.,TRBJ1-5,TRBD1
TGTGCCAGCAGCTTAGCGCCCGGGACTAGCGGGAGCGGAGAGACCCAGTACTTC,CASSLAPGTSGSGETQYF,TRBV7-6,.,TRBJ2-5,TRBD2
TGTGCCAGCAGTCCAACCGGGACAGCTTATGGCTACACCTTC,CASSPTGTAYGYTF,TRBV6-1,.,TRBJ1-2,TRBD1
TGTGCCAGCAGTTTAGTCGCAGGGGCCAGAGGCTACACCTTC,CASSLVAGARGYTF,TRBV28,.,TRBJ1-2,.
TGTGCCACCAGCCTTGGGGAGGGTAGCTACAATGAGCAGTTCTTC,CATSLGEGSYNEQFF,TRBV15,.,TRBJ2-1,TRBD2
TGTGCCAGCAGCGTGTACTCGAACACTGAAGCTTTCTTT,CASSVYSNTEAFF,TRBV7-3,.,TRBJ1-1,.
TGTGCTATAACGGGGGGCTCTGGGGCCAACGTCCTGACTTTC,CAITGGSGANVLTF,TRBV10-3,.,TRBJ2-6,TRBD2
TGCGCCAGCAGCTTGCCGGGGGTGGGGGCCAACGTCCTGACTTTC,CASSLPGVGANVLTF,TRBV5-1,.,TRBJ2-6,.
TGCGCCAGCAGCCTATGGACTAGCGAAAACAATGAGCAGTTCTTC,CASSLWTSENNEQFF,TRBV4-3,.,TRBJ2-1,TRBD2
TGCGCCAGCAGCACCATCCAGGCCAGGAAGAATGAGCAGTTCTTC,CASSTIQARKNEQFF,TRBV4-1,.,TRBJ2-1,.
TGTGCCAGCAACCCGACAGGGAACTATGGCTACACCTTC,CASNPTGNYGYTF,TRBV2,.,TRBJ1-2,TRBD1
TGCGCCAGCAGTCGATCTGTGGGGCGGGGGCGGTACCCCTACGAGCAGTACTTC,CASSRSVGRGRYPYEQYF,TRBV5-1,.,TRBJ2-7,.
TGTGCCAGCAGCTTGGTAGCCACCGGGGAGCTGTTTTTT,CASSLVATGELFF,TRBV5-6,once,TRBJ2-2,.
TGCGCCAGCAGCTTCGGACAGGGAGTGAACATTCAGTACTTC,CASSFGQGVNIQYF,TRBV5-1,.,TRBJ2-4,TRBD1
TGTGCCATCAGTGAGTCCACAGGGCAGGATCAGCCCCAGCATTTT,CAISESTGQDQPQHF,TRBV10-3,.,TRBJ1-5,.
TGTGCCAGCAGTGAAAAAGCTGAAAGCACTGAAGCTTTCTTT,CASSEKAESTEAFF,TRBV6-1,.,TRBJ1-1,.
TGTGCCAGCAGTGAAATGGGGGCCTACTACAATGAGCAGTTCTTC,CASSEMGAYYNEQFF,TRBV6-1,.,TRBJ2-1,.
TGTGCCAGCAGCTCCCGCGCAGGGTTCGGAAACACCATATATTTT,CASSSRAGFGNTIYF,TRBV7-6,.,TRBJ1-3,.